Each of the 2 T cell receptor beta chains below was sequenced from the same sample in a study of vaccination and CD4 T cells after COVID-19. Indicated treatment: approximately 9-day PBMC culture with coronavirus spike peptide pools or control peptides (ViraFEST assay). Their cognate antigens are unknown. Sequencing of cultured CD4+ T cell DNA used the Oncomine TCR Beta short-read assay. TCRdb recomputed calls from the PCR reads with MiXCR, one row per CDR3 protein. The sample contains approximately 11,000 distinct CDR3 sequences, 64% of which appear only once. Sample: CD4+ T cells from blood, cultured in vitro. Every receptor here comes from a human donor who had recovered from COVID-19.

This chain uses TRBV28 with TRBJ2-5; 7 positions agree with TRBD2. V gave up 5 bases and J gave up 4 bases; unmatched junction bases: 10. Germline V CDR1 and CDR2: MDHEN, SYDVKM. The CDR3 sequence is 15 residues long. The CDR3 DNA reads TGTGCCAGCAGTGTGTGGGGGGAGGGAGGAGAGACCCAGTACTTC. This codes for CASSVWGEGGETQYF.

This clonotype has a single count. V usage is TRBV20-1 and J usage is TRBJ1-2; D is undetermined. Trimming pared 5 bases from V and 1 base from J, leaving 14 bases between. The CDR3 spans 14 residues. Germline V CDR1 and CDR2: DFQATT, SNEGSKA (reference sequence). In DNA, the CDR3 is TGCAGTGCTTTGGGCAGTGACTATAACTATGGCTACACCTTC. Its translation is CSALGSDYNYGYTF.